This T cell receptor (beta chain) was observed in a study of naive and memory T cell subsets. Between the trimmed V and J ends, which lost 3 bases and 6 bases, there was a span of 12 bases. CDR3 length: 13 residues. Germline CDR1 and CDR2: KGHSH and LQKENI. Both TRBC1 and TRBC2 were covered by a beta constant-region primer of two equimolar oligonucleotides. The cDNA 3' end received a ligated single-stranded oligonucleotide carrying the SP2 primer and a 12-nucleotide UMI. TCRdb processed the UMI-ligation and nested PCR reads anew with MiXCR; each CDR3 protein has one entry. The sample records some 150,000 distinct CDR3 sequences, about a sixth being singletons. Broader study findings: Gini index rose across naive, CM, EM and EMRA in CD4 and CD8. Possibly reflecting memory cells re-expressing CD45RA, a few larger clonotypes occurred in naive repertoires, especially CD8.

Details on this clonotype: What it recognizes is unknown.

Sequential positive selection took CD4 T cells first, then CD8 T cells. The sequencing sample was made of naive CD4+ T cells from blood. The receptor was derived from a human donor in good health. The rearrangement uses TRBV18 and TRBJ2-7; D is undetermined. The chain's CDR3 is CASSPQDIPEQYF. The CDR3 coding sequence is TGTGCCAGCTCACCTCAAGACATACCCGAGCAGTACTTC.